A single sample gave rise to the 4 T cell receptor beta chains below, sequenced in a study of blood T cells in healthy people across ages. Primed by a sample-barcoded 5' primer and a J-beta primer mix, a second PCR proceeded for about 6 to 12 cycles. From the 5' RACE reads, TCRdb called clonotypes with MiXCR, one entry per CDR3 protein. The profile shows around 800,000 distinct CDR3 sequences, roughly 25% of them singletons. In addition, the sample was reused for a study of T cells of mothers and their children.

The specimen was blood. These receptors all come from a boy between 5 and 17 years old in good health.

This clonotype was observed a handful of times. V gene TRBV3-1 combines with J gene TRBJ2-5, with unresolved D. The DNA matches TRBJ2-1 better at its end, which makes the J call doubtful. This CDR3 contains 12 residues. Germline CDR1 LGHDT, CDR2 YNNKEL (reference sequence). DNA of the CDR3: TGTGCCAGCAGCCAGCAAAGGAATGAGCAGTTCTTC. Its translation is CASSQQRNEQFF.

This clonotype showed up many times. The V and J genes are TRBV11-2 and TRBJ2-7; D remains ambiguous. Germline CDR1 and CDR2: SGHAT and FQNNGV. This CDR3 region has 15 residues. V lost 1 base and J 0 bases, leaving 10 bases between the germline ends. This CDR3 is CASSLGTDFSYEQYF. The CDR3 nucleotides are TGTGCCAGCAGCTTAGGCACAGACTTCTCCTACGAGCAGTACTTC.

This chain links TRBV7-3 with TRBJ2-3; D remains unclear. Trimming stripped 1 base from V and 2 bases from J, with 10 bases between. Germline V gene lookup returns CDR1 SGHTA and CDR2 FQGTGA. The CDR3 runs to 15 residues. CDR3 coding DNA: TGTGCCAGCAGCTTAAGTGGACGGAACACAGATACGCAGTATTTT. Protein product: CASSLSGRNTDTQYF.

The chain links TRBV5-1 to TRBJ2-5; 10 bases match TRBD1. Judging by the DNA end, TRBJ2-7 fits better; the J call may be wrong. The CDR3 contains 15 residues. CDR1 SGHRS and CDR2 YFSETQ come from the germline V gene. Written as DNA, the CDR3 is TGCGCCAGCAGCTTGGGGGGACAGGGGCTAGACGAGCAGTACTTC. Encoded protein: CASSLGGQGLDEQYF.